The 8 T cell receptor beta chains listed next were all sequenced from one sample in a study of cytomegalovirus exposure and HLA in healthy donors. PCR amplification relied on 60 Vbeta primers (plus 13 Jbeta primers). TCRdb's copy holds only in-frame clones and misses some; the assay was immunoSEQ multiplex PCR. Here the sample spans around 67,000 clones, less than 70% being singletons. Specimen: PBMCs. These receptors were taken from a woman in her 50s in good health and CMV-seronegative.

The CDR3 DNA follows: TGCAGCGTTGAAGGTAAACTAGCGGGAGCCCCCTACGAGCAGTACTTC. It is translated as CSVEGKLAGAPYEQYF. The chain is built from TRBV29-1 and TRBJ2-7; 11 bases align to TRBD2. CDR3 length: 16 amino acids. Per germline, CDR1 SQVTM and CDR2 ANQGSEA. Losses at the gene ends were 1 base for V and 2 bases for J; bases not matched to a gene: 7.

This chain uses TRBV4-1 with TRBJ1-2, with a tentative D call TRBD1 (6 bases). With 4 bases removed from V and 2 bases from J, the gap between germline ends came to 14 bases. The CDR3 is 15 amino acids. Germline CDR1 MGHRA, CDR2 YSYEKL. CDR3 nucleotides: TGCGCCAGCAGCCCCACCAACAGGGAGAACTATGGCTACACCTTC. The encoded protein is CASSPTNRENYGYTF.

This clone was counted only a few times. The CDR3 DNA is TGTGCCTGGAGTTTCCAGATTCATGGCTACACCTTC. Residues: CAWSFQIHGYTF. V is TRBV30 and J is TRBJ1-2, with no clear D. V lost 2 bases, J lost 6 bases, and 10 bases lay in between. This CDR3 has 12 amino acids. Germline CDR1 reads GTSNPN; CDR2 reads SVGIG (reference sequence).

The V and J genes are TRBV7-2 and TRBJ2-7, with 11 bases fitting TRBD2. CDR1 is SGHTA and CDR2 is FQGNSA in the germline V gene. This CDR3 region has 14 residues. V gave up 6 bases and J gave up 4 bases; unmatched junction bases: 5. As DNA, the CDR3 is TGTGCCAGCAGGCCGGGACTAGCGGCATACGAGCAGTACTTC. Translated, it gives CASRPGLAAYEQYF.

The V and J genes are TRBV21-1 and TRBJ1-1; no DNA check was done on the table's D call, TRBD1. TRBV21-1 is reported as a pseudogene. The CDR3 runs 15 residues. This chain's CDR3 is CASSFQDRDGTEAFF. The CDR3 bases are TGTGCCAGCAGCTTCCAGGACAGGGATGGGACTGAAGCTTTCTTT.

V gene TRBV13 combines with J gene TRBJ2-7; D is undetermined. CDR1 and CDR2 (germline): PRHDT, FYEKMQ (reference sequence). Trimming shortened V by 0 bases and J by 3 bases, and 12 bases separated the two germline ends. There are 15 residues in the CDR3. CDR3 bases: TGTGCCAGCAGCTTAGGTCACAGTTCGTTCTACGAGCAGTACTTC. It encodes CASSLGHSSFYEQYF. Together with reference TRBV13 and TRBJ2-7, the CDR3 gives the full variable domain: AAGVIQSPRHLIKEKRETATLKCYPIPRHDTVYWYQQGPGQDPQFLISFYEKMQSDKGSIPDRFSAQQFSDYHSELNMSSLELGDSALYFCASSLGHSSFYEQYFGPGTRLTVT.

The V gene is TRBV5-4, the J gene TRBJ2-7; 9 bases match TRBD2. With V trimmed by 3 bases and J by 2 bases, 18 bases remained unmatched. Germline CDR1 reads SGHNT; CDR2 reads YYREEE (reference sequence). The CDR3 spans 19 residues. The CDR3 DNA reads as TGTGCCAGCAGCTCTCGGGAGGGTGGCGGGAGGGCTGAGGCCTACGAGCAGTACTTC. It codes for CASSSREGGGRAEAYEQYF.

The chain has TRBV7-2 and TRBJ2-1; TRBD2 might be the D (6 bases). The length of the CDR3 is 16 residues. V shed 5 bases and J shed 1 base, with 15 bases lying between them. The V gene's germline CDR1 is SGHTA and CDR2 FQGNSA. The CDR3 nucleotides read TGTGCCAGCAGCCGATGGAGGGCAGCTTCCTACAATGAGCAGTTCTTC. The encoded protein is CASSRWRAASYNEQFF. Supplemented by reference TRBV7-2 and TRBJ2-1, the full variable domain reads GAGVSQSPSNKVTEKGKDVELRCDPISGHTALYWYRQSLGQGLEFLIYFQGNSAPDKSGLPSDRFSAERTGGSVSTLTIQRTQQEDSAVYLCASSRWRAASYNEQFFGPGTRLTVL.